This TCR beta chain was recovered during a study of blood T cell repertoires in COVID-19. Study-wide context: The samples span acute and convalescent COVID-19 from the United States, Italy and Spain. In each case, the material was cDNA or gDNA derived from T cells, B-cell-depleted T cells, or PBMCs.

The CDR3 sequence is 17 residues long. The J segment lost 2 bases and the V segment lost 0 bases, leaving 7 bases of the junction unmatched. Looked up from germline, CDR1 is SGDLS and CDR2 is YYNGEE. Original data processing: Estimated nucleated cell counts came from reference gene primer amplification. Sequenced by immunoSEQ multiplex PCR; TCRdb stores in-frame clones only, minus some. Clone size and the V and J calls come from that table; the DNA yielded D and trimming. This sample carries a few hundred thousand clones, 84% of them seen once, and the ten largest clones take about 10%. This clone has just a few counts.

The sequencing sample was made of peripheral blood. V and J are TRBV9 and TRBJ2-1; 8 nucleotides agree with TRBD2. This clonotype originated in a man aged 45-65 years with active or convalescent COVID-19. CDR3 region: CASSVVGSGNPYNEQFF. CDR3 nucleotide sequence: TGTGCCAGCAGCGTAGTGGGTAGCGGGAATCCCTACAATGAGCAGTTCTTC.